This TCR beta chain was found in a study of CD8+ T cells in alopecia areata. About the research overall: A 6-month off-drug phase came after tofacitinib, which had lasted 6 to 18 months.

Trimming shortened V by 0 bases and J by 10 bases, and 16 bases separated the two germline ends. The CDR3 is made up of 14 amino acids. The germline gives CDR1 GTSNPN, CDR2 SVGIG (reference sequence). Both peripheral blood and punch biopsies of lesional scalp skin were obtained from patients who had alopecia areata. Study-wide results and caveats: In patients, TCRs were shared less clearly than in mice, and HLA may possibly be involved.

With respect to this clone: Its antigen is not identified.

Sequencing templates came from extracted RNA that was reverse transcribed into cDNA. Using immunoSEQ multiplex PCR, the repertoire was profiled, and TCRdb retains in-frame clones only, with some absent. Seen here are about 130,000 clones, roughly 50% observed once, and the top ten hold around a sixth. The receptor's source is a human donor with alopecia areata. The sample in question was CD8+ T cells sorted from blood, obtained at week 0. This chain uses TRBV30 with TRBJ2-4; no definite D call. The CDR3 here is CAWSVDSGPQIQYF. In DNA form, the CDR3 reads TGTGCCTGGAGTGTAGACTCCGGGCCCCAGATTCAGTACTTC.